These 27 T cell receptor beta chains originate from one sample sequenced in a study of shared clonotypes between healthy human individuals. Assay: immunoSEQ multiplex PCR; the TCRdb copy retains only in-frame clones and omits some. The repertoire holds roughly 1 million clones, with about 77% as singletons. Specimen: memory CD4+ T cells sorted from blood. The subset denotes: CD45RA-negative fraction. Source of these receptors: a man between 18 and 29 years old in good health.

The rearrangement joins TRBV18 to TRBJ2-7; 10 bases map to TRBD1. Germline assignment: CDR1 KGHSH and CDR2 LQKENI. The J segment lost 1 base and the V segment lost 5 bases, leaving 5 bases of the junction unmatched. The CDR3 contains 15 residues. The CDR3 nucleotides read TGTGCCAGCTCAGCGACAGGGGGCAGATCCTACGAGCAGTACTTC. Its translation is CASSATGGRSYEQYF.

This chain links TRBV18 with TRBJ1-1; D ambiguous. Germline lookup yields CDR1 KGHSH and CDR2 LQKENI. The V gene lost 3 bases and the J gene lost 4 bases, with 12 bases spanning the gap. The CDR3 is 14 residues long. The CDR3 loop is CASSPRAGGTEAFF. CDR3 coding DNA: TGTGCCAGCTCACCTAGGGCAGGAGGCACTGAAGCTTTCTTT.

The chain carries TRBV6-6 and TRBJ2-5; 13 bases align to TRBD2. Germline V gene sequence: CDR1 MNHNY, CDR2 SVGAGI (reference sequence). The CDR3 runs to 15 residues. Trimming removed 2 bases from V and 4 bases from J; junction bases left unmatched: 1. DNA of the CDR3: TGTGCCAGCAGTTACGGGACTAGCGGGGTAGAGACCCAGTACTTC. Translation gives CASSYGTSGVETQYF.

This clone was counted between two and nine times. The V gene is TRBV18, the J gene TRBJ1-1; a possible D gene is TRBD1 (6 bases). V shed 4 bases and J shed 1 base, with 10 bases lying between them. The CDR3 extends over 14 amino acids. CDR1 and CDR2 from the germline V gene are KGHSH and LQKENI. CDR3 amino acids: CASSRGGRNTEAFF. CDR3 bases: TGTGCCAGCTCACGTGGGGGCAGGAACACTGAAGCTTTCTTT.

The CDR3 is CASSPPSQLNTGELFF. In nucleotides, the CDR3 is TGTGCCAGCTCACCACCCTCACAGTTAAACACCGGGGAGCTGTTTTTT. This sequence joins TRBV18 and TRBJ2-2; D remains unclear. V was clipped by 0 bases and J by 2 bases, with 10 bases between them. The CDR3 is 16 amino acids. CDR1 KGHSH and CDR2 LQKENI come from the germline V gene.

This sequence joins TRBV18 and TRBJ2-2; no reliable D call. V gave up 4 bases and J gave up 5 bases, with 8 bases separating them. There are 13 residues in the CDR3. Germline values: CDR1 KGHSH, CDR2 LQKENI. CDR3 sequence (DNA): TGTGCCAGCTCACAAACGAGAACCGGGGAGCTGTTTTTT. Translated, it gives CASSQTRTGELFF.

This clone was picked up many times. The rearrangement joins TRBV6-1 to TRBJ1-6, with TRBD1 identical over 9 bases. After removal of 5 bases from V and 6 bases from J, the junction contained 5 bases not matched to a gene. CDR1 and CDR2 from the germline V gene are MNHNS and SASEGT. This CDR3 comprises 15 residues. CDR3 sequence reads: CASSPGQGGNSPLHF. The CDR3 nucleotides read TGTGCCAGCAGTCCGGGACAGGGAGGTAATTCACCCCTCCACTTT.

In regard to this clone: Germline is not matched at one junction end, which may reflect a read error. This chain connects TRBV7-3 to TRBJ2-1, with 9 bases identical to TRBD2. The CDR3 spans 13 residues. Germline-derived CDR1 and CDR2 are SGHTA and FQGTGA. CDR3 residues: CASSLTAGGFEFF. The CDR3 DNA follows: TGTGCCAGCAGCCTAACAGCGGGGGGTTTTGAGTTCTTC.

The chain uses TRBV7-9 and TRBJ2-1, with unresolved D. CDR1 and CDR2 from the germline V gene are SEHNR and FQNEAQ (reference sequence). The V and J ends lost 3 bases and 5 bases respectively, with 8 bases between them. This CDR3 has 13 amino acids. The CDR3 sequence is CASSFNRDNEQFF. CDR3 bases: TGTGCCAGCAGCTTTAACCGGGACAATGAGCAGTTCTTC. Based on the CDR3 plus reference TRBV7-9 and TRBJ2-1, the full variable domain is DTGVSQNPRHKITKRGQNVTFRCDPISEHNRLYWYRQTLGQGPEFLTYFQNEAQLEKSRLLSDRFSAERPKGSFSTLEIQRTEQGDSAMYLCASSFNRDNEQFFGPGTRLTVL.

The chain uses TRBV10-2 and TRBJ2-3; TRBD2 matches at 7 bases. V lost 6 bases, J lost 0 bases, and 3 bases stayed unmatched. The CDR3 runs to 14 residues. Per germline, CDR1 WSHSY and CDR2 SAAADI. This chain's CDR3 is CASRDGRSTDTQYF. The CDR3 DNA is TGCGCCAGCAGAGACGGGAGGAGCACAGATACGCAGTATTTT.

V usage is TRBV19 and J usage is TRBJ1-1, with D perhaps TRBD1 (5 bases). Trimming left V 0 bases short and J 7 bases short, with 9 bases between. This CDR3 is built from 13 residues. Germline V gene lookup returns CDR1 LNHDA and CDR2 SQIVND (reference sequence). CDR3 residues: CASSIDLRGEAFF. CDR3 bases: TGTGCCAGTAGTATAGACCTGAGGGGTGAAGCTTTCTTT. The full variable domain, its missing parts supplied by reference TRBV19 and TRBJ1-1, is DGGITQSPKYLFRKEGQNVTLSCEQNLNHDAMYWYRQDPGQGLRLIYYSQIVNDFQKGDIAEGYSVSREKKESFPLTVTSAQKNPTAFYLCASSIDLRGEAFFGQGTRLTVV.

The sample holds a few counts of this clone. V and J are TRBV28 and TRBJ1-2, with D perhaps TRBD1 (5 bases). V was shortened by 8 bases and J by 4 bases, with 14 bases between the two germline ends. Germline CDR1 MDHEN, CDR2 SYDVKM. The CDR3 contains 13 residues. The CDR3 bases are TGTGCCAGCCGACCTGGGGCAGGCTATGGCTACACCTTC. It translates to CASRPGAGYGYTF.

This clone has more than one count but fewer than ten. The junction departs from germline at one end; a sequencing error may be responsible. The chain carries TRBV7-7 and TRBJ2-5; D is undetermined. CDR3 size: 13 residues. Germline CDR1 SSHAT, CDR2 FNYEAQ (reference sequence). CDR3 residues: CASSSLDGETQYF. The CDR3 region has the DNA TGTGCTAGCAGCTCATTAGATGGGGAGACCCAGTACTTC.

V usage is TRBV19 and J usage is TRBJ1-3; D is unclear. CDR3 length equals 15 residues. The germline CDR1 and CDR2 sequences are LNHDA and SQIVND (reference sequence). With 0 bases removed from V and 2 bases from J, the gap between germline ends came to 8 bases. CDR3 coding DNA: TGTGCCAGTAGTATAGATCGAACAGCTGGAAACACCATATATTTT. This sequence encodes CASSIDRTAGNTIYF. Full variable domain (missing parts from reference TRBV19 and TRBJ1-3): DGGITQSPKYLFRKEGQNVTLSCEQNLNHDAMYWYRQDPGQGLRLIYYSQIVNDFQKGDIAEGYSVSREKKESFPLTVTSAQKNPTAFYLCASSIDRTAGNTIYFGEGSWLTVV.

Only a few counts were recorded for this clone. This chain joins TRBV27 and TRBJ1-1; no reliable D call. The CDR3 spans 10 residues. The germline V gene encodes CDR1 MNHEY and CDR2 SMNVEV (reference sequence). The CDR3 DNA follows: TGTGCGACTGGGAACACTGAAGCTTTCTTT. It codes for CATGNTEAFF.

This clone was detected only once. The chain carries TRBV10-2 and TRBJ1-2; TRBD1 matches at 8 bases. The CDR3 is made up of 9 amino acids. V dropped 7 bases and J dropped 13; count of bases not matched to a gene: 2. CDR1 is WSHSY and CDR2 is SAAADI in the germline V gene. CDR3 nucleotide sequence: TGCGCCAGCAAAGGACAGGGCACCTTC. Protein sequence: CASKGQGTF.

The V and J genes are TRBV19 and TRBJ1-2, with 9 bases that match TRBD1. CDR1 and CDR2 (germline): LNHDA, SQIVND (reference sequence). The CDR3 contains 13 residues. Unmatched junction bases numbered 6, after V lost 9 bases and J lost 4 bases. CDR3 in amino acids: CASYTGGSYGYTF. Written as DNA, the CDR3 is TGTGCCAGCTACACAGGGGGCAGCTATGGCTACACCTTC.

The CDR3 sequence: CAWSVGNRNYEQYF. The CDR3 nucleotides are TGTGCCTGGAGTGTCGGTAACAGAAACTACGAGCAGTACTTC. The V and J genes are TRBV30 and TRBJ2-5; the D is unclear. The end of the DNA is better explained by TRBJ2-7, so the J call may be wrong. Looked up from germline, CDR1 is GTSNPN and CDR2 is SVGIG (reference sequence). The CDR3 is 14 amino acids.

The genes are TRBV6-6 and TRBJ1-2; D is unresolved. V gave up 10 bases and J gave up 7 bases, with 19 bases separating them. The CDR3 runs to 13 residues. Looked up from germline, CDR1 is MNHNY and CDR2 is SVGAGI (reference sequence). CDR3 nucleotides: TGTGCCACCCCTTTCTCTACTCGGTTTGGCTACACCTTC. The encoded protein is CATPFSTRFGYTF.

This rearrangement joins TRBV7-2 to TRBJ2-7; perhaps TRBD2 as D (5 bases). This CDR3 region has 15 residues. CDR1 and CDR2 from the germline V gene are SGHTA and FQGNSA. V was trimmed by 1 base and J by 4 bases, leaving 14 bases between them. Here the CDR3 reads CASSLDKLAMYEQYF. The DNA for the CDR3 is TGTGCCAGCAGCTTAGATAAGTTAGCGATGTACGAGCAGTACTTC.

The chain uses TRBV6-5 and TRBJ1-2, with 7 nucleotides matching TRBD1. Germline CDR1 reads MNHEY; CDR2 reads SVGAGI. V gave up 2 bases and J gave up 2 bases; unmatched junction bases: 5. This CDR3 is built from 15 residues. The CDR3 nucleotides are TGTGCCAGCAGTTACCTAGAACAGGGGAACTATGGCTACACCTTC. Translating gives CASSYLEQGNYGYTF.

As for this clone: This same CDR3 is encoded by further DNA sequences in the sample. The CDR3 here is CASSLGQGPQETQYF. Here the CDR3 DNA reads TGTGCCAGCAGTTTAGGGCAGGGGCCCCAAGAGACCCAGTACTTC. This chain uses TRBV28 with TRBJ2-5, with D perhaps TRBD1 (6 bases). The V end was cut by 2 bases, the J end by 1 base, with 11 bases between. The CDR3 runs 15 residues. The germline V gene encodes CDR1 MDHEN and CDR2 SYDVKM.

This chain joins TRBV2 and TRBJ1-2; D remains ambiguous. This CDR3 is built from 14 residues. The germline V gene has CDR1 SNHLY and CDR2 FYNNEI. The V end lost 6 bases, the J end lost 7 bases, and 18 bases lay between the germline ends. The DNA of the CDR3 is TGTGCCAGCAGGGGTGACACAATTTCTGGTGGCTACACCTTC. This translates into CASRGDTISGGYTF.

The V call is TRBV7-9, the J call TRBJ1-2; D is unresolved. The CDR3 is 13 amino acids. The V end lost 1 base, the J end lost 4 bases, and 7 bases lay between the germline ends. Germline CDR1 is SEHNR and CDR2 is FQNEAQ (reference sequence). CDR3 in DNA: TGTGCCAGCAGCTTAGACTTATTCTATGGCTACACCTTC. Translating gives CASSLDLFYGYTF. The full variable domain, in which reference TRBV7-9 and TRBJ1-2 provide the parts outside the CDR3, is DTGVSQNPRHKITKRGQNVTFRCDPISEHNRLYWYRQTLGQGPEFLTYFQNEAQLEKSRLLSDRFSAERPKGSFSTLEIQRTEQGDSAMYLCASSLDLFYGYTFGSGTRLTVV.

The chain couples TRBV4-1 to TRBJ2-1; TRBD2 matches at 10 bases. CDR3 size: 17 residues. Germline values: CDR1 MGHRA, CDR2 YSYEKL. V lost 4 bases to trimming and J lost 2 bases; unmatched junction nucleotides: 8. The CDR3: CASSLRGGTSAYNEQFF. The CDR3 nucleotides are TGCGCCAGCAGCCTCCGGGGCGGGACTAGCGCCTACAATGAGCAGTTCTTC.

This clone was detected only a few times. The rearrangement joins TRBV15 to TRBJ1-1, with no clear D. Between the trimmed V and J ends, which lost 0 bases and 3 bases, there was a span of 8 bases. CDR3 length: 14 amino acids. Germline-derived CDR1 and CDR2 are LNHNV and YYDKDF (reference sequence). Here the CDR3 reads CATSRDLMDTEAFF. The CDR3 DNA reads TGTGCCACCAGCAGAGATCTCATGGACACTGAAGCTTTCTTT.

About this clone itself: This likely reflects a read error, since a far larger clone is one base away. The rearrangement links TRBV7-2 to TRBJ2-2; tentatively, D is TRBD2 (6 bases). Trimming pared 1 base from V and 1 base from J, leaving 7 bases between. Germline CDR1 SGHTA, CDR2 FQGNSA. The CDR3 extends over 15 amino acids. Written as DNA, the CDR3 is TGTGCCAGCAGCTTAGGGGGAGGGAACACCGGGGAGCTGTTTTTT. It yields the protein CASSLGGGNTGELFF.